The 32 T cell receptor beta chains given below trace back to one sample, sequenced in a study of CD8 T cells in Susac syndrome. RNA, at about 0.45 to 1 ug, was reverse transcribed with random hexamers. One entry per CDR3 protein, called by TCRdb with MiXCR from the immunoSEQ multiplex PCR reads. Altogether approximately 110,000 distinct CDR3 sequences are present, approximately 93% being singletons, with the ten largest covering roughly 0.31%. The sample comprised CD8+ T cells from PBMCs. All receptors derive from a human donor with multiple sclerosis.

This clonotype occurred a few times. This chain links TRBV5-1 with TRBJ2-1, with D perhaps matching TRBD1 (6 bases). Between the trimmed V and J ends, which lost 1 base and 7 bases, there was a span of 9 bases. This CDR3 is built from 13 residues. Germline CDR1 is SGHRS and CDR2 is YFSETQ. The CDR3 DNA sequence: TGCGCCAGCAGCTTGAACAGGGCGAATGAGCAGTTCTTC. Its protein is CASSLNRANEQFF.

In DNA, the CDR3 is TGCGCCAGCAGCCACCTGGACAGTCAGCCCCAGCATTTT. Amino acid sequence: CASSHLDSQPQHF. The chain combines TRBV4-1 with TRBJ1-5; TRBD1 might be the D (6 bases). The CDR3 is 13 residues long. Germline V gene sequence: CDR1 MGHRA, CDR2 YSYEKL. Trimming took 3 bases from V and 6 from J, leaving 9 bases between them.

The chain is built from TRBV12-3 or TRBV12-4 and TRBJ1-2; possible D gene TRBD1, 6 bases. The CDR3 covers 16 residues. V lost 3 bases and J 2 bases, leaving 16 bases between the germline ends. CDR3 sequence (DNA): TGTGCCAGCAGTTTCCCCCCACAGGGTCACAACTATGGCTACACCTTC. Its protein is CASSFPPQGHNYGYTF.

J is TRBJ1-1 and V is TRBV3-1; a possible D gene is TRBD1 (6 bases). V was shortened by 3 bases and J by 3 bases, with 11 bases between the two germline ends. Looked up from germline, CDR1 is LGHDT and CDR2 is YNNKEL (reference sequence). This CDR3 comprises 14 residues. CDR3 protein: CASSHGQRYTEAFF. For the CDR3, the DNA is TGTGCCAGCAGCCACGGACAGCGGTACACTGAAGCTTTCTTT.

The chain has TRBV19 and TRBJ2-7, with TRBD1 matching 7 bases. Germline V gene lookup returns CDR1 LNHDA and CDR2 SQIVND (reference sequence). CDR3 length: 12 amino acids. V lost 6 bases and J lost 5; bases outside the gene matches: 4. CDR3 in amino acids: CASRPDRDEQYV. Written as DNA, the CDR3 is TGTGCCAGTAGGCCAGACAGGGACGAGCAGTACGTC.

The chain carries TRBV13 and TRBJ2-7; D is uncertain. This CDR3 has 13 amino acids. Germline CDR1 reads PRHDT; CDR2 reads FYEKMQ (reference sequence). The germline V and J ends were trimmed by 0 bases and 2 bases, with 5 bases remaining between them. The CDR3 is CASSLGRTYEQYV. The CDR3 nucleotides read TGTGCCAGCAGCTTAGGGCGGACCTACGAGCAGTACGTC.

The chain recombines TRBV7-9 with TRBJ2-7, with 8 bases aligning to TRBD1. V was pared by 0 bases and J by 1 base, with 2 bases of the junction left unmatched. This CDR3 comprises 15 residues. The germline gives CDR1 SEHNR, CDR2 FQNEAQ (reference sequence). The DNA of the CDR3 is TGTGCCAGCAGCTTAGCAGGACAGGGTTCCTACGAGCAGTACTTC. It translates to CASSLAGQGSYEQYF.

CDR3 coding DNA: TGTGCCAGCAGTGAAGCAGGCCGAATTGTTAACGAGCAGTACGTC. This sequence encodes CASSEAGRIVNEQYV. The rearrangement joins TRBV6-1 to TRBJ2-7; D is unresolved. V was shortened by 0 bases and J by 5 bases, with 14 bases between the two germline ends. This CDR3 is 15 amino acids long. Germline loops: CDR1 MNHNS, CDR2 SASEGT.

This clonotype was detected once. This sequence joins TRBV6-1 and TRBJ2-3; TRBD2 is a possible D gene (6 bases). CDR1 is MNHNS, CDR2 SASEGT, per germline. The length of the CDR3 is 15 residues. The V end lost 1 base, the J end lost 2 bases, and 10 bases lay between the germline ends. CDR3 residues: CASSEVGRSTDTQYF. CDR3 sequence (DNA): TGTGCCAGCAGTGAAGTCGGGAGATCCACAGATACGCAGTATTTT.

This chain links TRBV7-7 with TRBJ2-3; 8 bases fit TRBD2. CDR1 is SSHAT, CDR2 FNYEAQ, per germline (reference sequence). Unmatched junction bases numbered 6, after V lost 5 bases and J lost 5 bases. The CDR3 sequence is 14 residues long. CDR3 protein: CASSDRGGIDTQYF. The DNA for the CDR3 is TGTGCCAGCAGCGATCGGGGGGGCATAGATACGCAGTATTTT.

CDR3 nucleotides: TGTGCCAGCAGCCCGATCTTCGGCAGGGTAGACTATGGCTACACCTTC. Its protein is CASSPIFGRVDYGYTF. The chain is built from TRBV7-9 and TRBJ1-2, with a tentative D call TRBD1 (5 bases). Germline loops: CDR1 SEHNR, CDR2 FQNEAQ (reference sequence). The CDR3 spans 16 residues. Trimming took off 5 bases at V and 3 bases at J, with 19 bases between the two ends.

This chain uses TRBV7-9 with TRBJ2-1; D call uncertain. V was clipped by 3 bases and J by 8 bases, with 8 bases between them. The CDR3 loop spans 12 amino acids. The germline V gene has CDR1 SEHNR and CDR2 FQNEAQ (reference sequence). The CDR3 protein is CASSFSAHEQFF. CDR3 nucleotides: TGTGCCAGCAGCTTCTCCGCCCATGAGCAGTTCTTC. The full variable domain, rest sourced from reference TRBV7-9 and TRBJ2-1, is DTGVSQNPRHKITKRGQNVTFRCDPISEHNRLYWYRQTLGQGPEFLTYFQNEAQLEKSRLLSDRFSAERPKGSFSTLEIQRTEQGDSAMYLCASSFSAHEQFFGPGTRLTVL.

The chain is built from TRBV24-1 and TRBJ2-1, with TRBD1 identical over 7 bases. The germline V gene has CDR1 KGHDR and CDR2 SFDVKD. The CDR3 length is 15 residues. With 6 bases clipped from V and 8 bases from J, the junction kept 12 bases outside the gene matches. CDR3 sequence: CATSRKGAIGDEQFF. CDR3 nucleotide sequence: TGTGCCACCAGTAGAAAGGGGGCGATTGGCGATGAGCAGTTCTTC.

V gene TRBV28 combines with J gene TRBJ1-2; 12 positions agree with TRBD1. Germline loops: CDR1 MDHEN, CDR2 SYDVKM. The CDR3 has 15 residues. J lost 3 bases, V lost 6 bases, and 5 bases had no gene match. CDR3 nucleotide sequence: TGTGCCAGCAGCGGGACAGGGGGCGCGGACTATGGCTACACCTTC. Translated: CASSGTGGADYGYTF.

The chain uses TRBV19 and TRBJ2-5, with D perhaps matching TRBD1 (6 bases). CDR1 is LNHDA, CDR2 SQIVND, per germline (reference sequence). The CDR3 has 14 residues. Between the trimmed V and J ends, which lost 6 bases and 5 bases, there was a span of 16 bases. In DNA form, the CDR3 reads TGTGCCAGTAGCCACGGACAGTTCGGGGAGACCCAGTACTTC. Protein sequence: CASSHGQFGETQYF.

The chain carries TRBV6-4 and TRBJ1-6; 7 nucleotides line up with TRBD1. The CDR3 is made up of 17 amino acids. In germline, CDR1 is MRHNA, CDR2 SNTAGT. The V segment lost 6 bases and the J segment 7 bases; nucleotides outside the gene matches: 15. In DNA, the CDR3 is TGTGCCAGCAGCGAACCAGCGGGACAGATTGAAAATTCACCCCTCCACTTT. Amino acids: CASSEPAGQIENSPLHF.

This rearrangement joins TRBV12-3 or TRBV12-4 to TRBJ2-2; D might be TRBD1 (6 bases). The V end was cut by 5 bases, the J end by 10 bases, with 14 bases between. The CDR3 is made up of 13 amino acids. The CDR3 DNA is TGTGCCAGCAGTCCCCTCAGGGGCGAGGAGCTGTTTTTT. It codes for CASSPLRGEELFF.

The V call is TRBV6-1, the J call TRBJ2-7; D is possibly TRBD2 (5 bases). The CDR3 is 14 residues long. CDR1 is MNHNS and CDR2 is SASEGT in the germline V gene. Between the trimmed V and J ends, which lost 2 bases and 5 bases, there was a span of 13 bases. The CDR3 reads CASSERNPADEQYF. Written as DNA, the CDR3 is TGTGCCAGCAGTGAAAGGAACCCAGCGGACGAGCAGTACTTC.

The rearrangement joins TRBV10-3 to TRBJ2-3; 7 nucleotides align to TRBD2. Germline loops: CDR1 ENHRY, CDR2 SYGVKD. This CDR3 comprises 17 residues. Unmatched junction bases numbered 11, after V lost 3 bases and J lost 2 bases. CDR3 bases: TGTGCCATCAGTGACCGCTCCAGCGGGGTTTCCACAGATACGCAGTATTTT. It translates to CAISDRSSGVSTDTQYF.

A few counts support this clonotype. The V gene is TRBV27, the J gene TRBJ2-7; 7 bases align to TRBD1. V lost 8 bases and J lost 2; bases outside the gene matches: 3. In germline, CDR1 is MNHEY, CDR2 SMNVEV (reference sequence). The CDR3 contains 12 residues. As DNA, the CDR3 is TGTGCCAGCCGAACAGGGGCCTACGAGCAGTACTTC. Translated, it gives CASRTGAYEQYF.

The V call is TRBV9, the J call TRBJ2-1; 11 bases map to TRBD1. The germline gives CDR1 SGDLS, CDR2 YYNGEE. This CDR3 comprises 14 residues. Germline trimming cut 6 bases from V and 7 bases from J; bases unmatched to any gene: 6. CDR3 loop: CASMPGQGGNEQFF. In nucleotides, the CDR3 is TGTGCCAGCATGCCGGGACAGGGGGGGAATGAGCAGTTCTTC.

This clonotype appeared once. The J gene is TRBJ2-2, the V gene TRBV11-2; tentative D call: TRBD1 (6 bases). Trimming removed 1 base at V and 10 bases at J, with 13 bases between. The CDR3 runs 14 residues. Germline lookup yields CDR1 SGHAT and CDR2 FQNNGV. The CDR3 loop is CASSLAQGTKELFF. CDR3 DNA: TGTGCCAGCAGCTTAGCCCAGGGGACGAAGGAGCTGTTTTTT.

This rearrangement joins TRBV13 to TRBJ2-7; TRBD1 matches 7 bases. Germline values: CDR1 PRHDT, CDR2 FYEKMQ (reference sequence). This CDR3 contains 15 residues. Trimming cost V 4 bases and J 2 bases; bases outside gene matches: 8. The CDR3 protein is CASSSRRDRPYEQYV. Written as DNA, the CDR3 is TGTGCCAGCAGCTCACGAAGGGACAGACCCTACGAGCAGTACGTC.

This clonotype turned up a few times. The rearrangement joins TRBV27 to TRBJ1-5, with TRBD1 as a possible D gene (5 bases). Trimming left V 5 bases short and J 0 bases short, with 5 bases between. Germline V gene sequence: CDR1 MNHEY, CDR2 SMNVEV (reference sequence). The CDR3 consists of 13 residues. The CDR3 protein is CASSQGSNQPQHF. CDR3 coding DNA: TGTGCCAGCAGTCAGGGTAGCAATCAGCCCCAGCATTTT.

The count of this clonotype is one. This chain links TRBV14 with TRBJ2-2, with TRBD1 as a possible D gene (5 bases). The germline V and J ends were trimmed by 4 bases and 9 bases, with 9 bases remaining between them. This CDR3 contains 12 residues. In germline, CDR1 is SGHDN, CDR2 FVKESK. CDR3 in DNA: TGTGCCAGCAGCCCAACAGGCCGGGAGCTGTTTTTT. Its translation: CASSPTGRELFF.

V is TRBV13 and J is TRBJ2-7; weak D call: TRBD2 (6 bases). The CDR3 spans 12 residues. CDR1 is PRHDT and CDR2 is FYEKMQ in the germline V gene (reference sequence). The germline V and J ends were trimmed by 2 bases and 7 bases, with 9 bases remaining between them. The CDR3 here is CASSLSGGEQYV. CDR3 DNA: TGTGCCAGCAGCTTATCTGGGGGGGAGCAGTACGTC.

The chain links TRBV3-1 to TRBJ2-7, with TRBD1 as a possible D gene (5 bases). This CDR3 has 13 residues. Trimming stripped 5 bases from V and 3 bases from J, with 11 bases between. Germline V gives CDR1 LGHDT, CDR2 YNNKEL (reference sequence). CDR3 DNA sequence: TGTGCCAGCAGCACCTACCAGGGCTACGAGCAGTACTTC. This encodes CASSTYQGYEQYF.

The chain carries TRBV27 and TRBJ1-4, with TRBD1 identical over 8 bases. The CDR3 runs 15 residues. J gave up 3 bases and V 6 bases, and 6 bases lay outside the gene matches. Germline V gene sequence: CDR1 MNHEY, CDR2 SMNVEV (reference sequence). The CDR3 sequence: CASSPGGRANEKLFF. The DNA of the CDR3 is TGTGCCAGCAGCCCAGGGGGCCGGGCTAATGAAAAACTGTTTTTT.

This clonotype has just one count. The V and J genes are TRBV18 and TRBJ1-5; perhaps TRBD1 as D (5 bases). The CDR3 runs 15 residues. The V and J ends lost 1 base and 7 bases respectively, with 14 bases between them. The V gene's germline CDR1 is KGHSH and CDR2 LQKENI. The CDR3: CASSPRSGTQQPQHF. CDR3 sequence (DNA): TGTGCCAGCTCACCACGTTCCGGGACCCAACAGCCCCAGCATTTT.

This clonotype showed up just once. V usage is TRBV5-1 and J usage is TRBJ2-7; D unresolved. V lost 0 bases, J lost 5 bases, and 9 bases lay in between. The CDR3 extends over 13 amino acids. Germline V gene lookup returns CDR1 SGHRS and CDR2 YFSETQ. CDR3 protein: CASSLALGNEQYF. The CDR3 DNA follows: TGCGCCAGCAGCTTGGCCCTGGGAAACGAGCAGTACTTC.

The chain uses TRBV5-6 and TRBJ2-1; D is uncertain. The V end was cut by 1 base, the J end by 7 bases, with 9 bases between. This CDR3 is 13 amino acids long. Germline CDR1 SGHDT, CDR2 YYEEEE. Written as DNA, the CDR3 is TGTGCCAGCAGCTTGAACGGAGTAAATGAGCAGTTCTTC. It translates to CASSLNGVNEQFF.

The chain uses TRBV7-9 and TRBJ1-2; D might be TRBD1 (6 bases). CDR1 and CDR2 from the germline V gene are SEHNR and FQNEAQ (reference sequence). The CDR3 loop spans 14 amino acids. V lost 1 base to trimming and J lost 7 bases, with 13 bases between them. The CDR3 sequence is CASSLEDSLSGYTF. The CDR3 nucleotides are TGTGCCAGCAGCTTAGAGGACAGTCTTAGTGGCTACACCTTC.